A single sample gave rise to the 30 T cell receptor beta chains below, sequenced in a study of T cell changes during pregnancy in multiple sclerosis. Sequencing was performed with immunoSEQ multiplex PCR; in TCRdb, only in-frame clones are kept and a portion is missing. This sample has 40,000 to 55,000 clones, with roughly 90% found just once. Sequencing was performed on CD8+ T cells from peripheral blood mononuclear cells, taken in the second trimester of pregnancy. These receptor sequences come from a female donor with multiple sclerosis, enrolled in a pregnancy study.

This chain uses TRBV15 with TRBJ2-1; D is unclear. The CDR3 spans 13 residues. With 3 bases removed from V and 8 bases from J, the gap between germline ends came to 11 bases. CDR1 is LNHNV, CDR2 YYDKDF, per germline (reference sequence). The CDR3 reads CATSSPKRHEQFF. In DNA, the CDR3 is TGTGCCACCAGCAGTCCCAAGCGCCATGAGCAGTTCTTC.

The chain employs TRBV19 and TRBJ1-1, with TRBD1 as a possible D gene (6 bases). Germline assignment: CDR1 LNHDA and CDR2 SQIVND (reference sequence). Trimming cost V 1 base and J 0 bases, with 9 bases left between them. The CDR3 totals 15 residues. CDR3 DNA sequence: TGTGCCAGTAGTATAGTTGGACAGCTGAACACTGAAGCTTTCTTT. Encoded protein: CASSIVGQLNTEAFF.

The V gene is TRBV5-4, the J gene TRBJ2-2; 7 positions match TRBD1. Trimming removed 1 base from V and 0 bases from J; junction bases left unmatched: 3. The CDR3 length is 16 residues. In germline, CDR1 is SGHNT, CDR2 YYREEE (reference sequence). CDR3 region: CASSLFGTANTGELFF. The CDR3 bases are TGTGCCAGCAGCTTGTTCGGGACAGCGAACACCGGGGAGCTGTTTTTT.

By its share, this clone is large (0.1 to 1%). The CDR3 protein is CASSENPYSSTDTQYF. DNA for the CDR3: TGTGCCAGCAGTGAAAACCCCTACTCGTCCACAGATACGCAGTATTTT. The chain links TRBV2 to TRBJ2-3; D is unclear. Looked up from germline, CDR1 is SNHLY and CDR2 is FYNNEI. Trimming shortened V by 2 bases and J by 2 bases, and 14 bases separated the two germline ends. CDR3 length equals 16 residues.

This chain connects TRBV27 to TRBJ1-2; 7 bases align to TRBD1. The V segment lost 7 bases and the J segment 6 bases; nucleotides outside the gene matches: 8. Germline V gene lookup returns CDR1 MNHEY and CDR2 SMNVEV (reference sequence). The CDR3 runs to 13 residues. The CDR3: CASTSGTEHGYTF. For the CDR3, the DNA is TGTGCCAGCACCTCCGGGACAGAGCATGGCTACACCTTC.

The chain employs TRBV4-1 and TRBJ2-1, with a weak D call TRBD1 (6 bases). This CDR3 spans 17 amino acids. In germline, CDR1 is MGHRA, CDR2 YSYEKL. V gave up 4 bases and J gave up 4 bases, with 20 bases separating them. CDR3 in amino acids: CASSPRGGTGTYNEQFF. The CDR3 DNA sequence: TGCGCCAGCAGCCCCCGAGGTGGAACAGGGACATACAATGAGCAGTTCTTC.

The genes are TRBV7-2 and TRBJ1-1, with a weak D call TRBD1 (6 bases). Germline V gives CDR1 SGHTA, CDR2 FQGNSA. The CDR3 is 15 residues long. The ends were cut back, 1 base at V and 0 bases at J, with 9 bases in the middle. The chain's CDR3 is CASSLGGGMNTEAFF. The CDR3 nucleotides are TGTGCCAGCAGCTTAGGAGGGGGTATGAACACTGAAGCTTTCTTT.

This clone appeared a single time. The CDR3 nucleotides read TGCGCCAGCAGCCAAGTCGGGTCAGCGGCGGGAGAGACCCAGTACTTC. Translating gives CASSQVGSAAGETQYF. The chain employs TRBV4-1 and TRBJ2-5, with D possibly matching TRBD2 (5 bases). In germline, CDR1 is MGHRA, CDR2 YSYEKL. The CDR3 has 16 residues. Trimming took 1 base from V and 4 from J, leaving 16 bases between them.

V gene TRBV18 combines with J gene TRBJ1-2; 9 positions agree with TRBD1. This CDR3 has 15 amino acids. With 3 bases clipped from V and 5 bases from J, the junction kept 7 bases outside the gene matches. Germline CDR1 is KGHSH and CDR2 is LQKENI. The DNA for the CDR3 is TGTGCCAGCTCACCGTTCACAGGGGGCCAGTATGGCTACACCTTC. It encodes CASSPFTGGQYGYTF.

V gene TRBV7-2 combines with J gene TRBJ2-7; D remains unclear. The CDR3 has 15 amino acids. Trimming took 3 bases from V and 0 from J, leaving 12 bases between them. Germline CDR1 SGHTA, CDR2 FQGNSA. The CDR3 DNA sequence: TGTGCCAGCAGCTTTTCCGACATGAGCTCCTACGAGCAGTACTTC. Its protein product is CASSFSDMSSYEQYF.

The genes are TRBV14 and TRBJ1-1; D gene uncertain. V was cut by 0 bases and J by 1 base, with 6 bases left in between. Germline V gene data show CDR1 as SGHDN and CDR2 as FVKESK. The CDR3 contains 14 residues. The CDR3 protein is CASSQDRKNTEAFF. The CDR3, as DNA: TGTGCCAGCAGCCAAGATAGAAAGAACACTGAAGCTTTCTTT.

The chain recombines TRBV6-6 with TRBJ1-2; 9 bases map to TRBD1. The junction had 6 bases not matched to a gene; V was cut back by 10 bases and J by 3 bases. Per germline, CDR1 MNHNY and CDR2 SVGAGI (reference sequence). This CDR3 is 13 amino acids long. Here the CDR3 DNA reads TGTGCCATCAACAGGGGGCTCGACTATGGCTACACCTTC. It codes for CAINRGLDYGYTF.

CDR3 sequence: CASRTTRDYGYTF. The CDR3 nucleotides are TGTGCCAGCAGAACTACCAGGGACTATGGCTACACCTTC. This chain uses TRBV7-4 with TRBJ1-2; a possible D gene is TRBD1 (5 bases). CDR1 and CDR2 (germline): SGHVT, SQSDAQ. The CDR3 sequence is 13 residues long. Deletions cut 6 bases from V and 3 bases from J, with 11 bases between.

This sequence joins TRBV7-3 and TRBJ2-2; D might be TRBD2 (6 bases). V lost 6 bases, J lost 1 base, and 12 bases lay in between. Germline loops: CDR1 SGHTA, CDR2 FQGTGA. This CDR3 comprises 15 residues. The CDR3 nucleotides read TGTGCCAGCAGGGAGGGGACGGTGAACACCGGGGAGCTGTTTTTT. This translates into CASREGTVNTGELFF.

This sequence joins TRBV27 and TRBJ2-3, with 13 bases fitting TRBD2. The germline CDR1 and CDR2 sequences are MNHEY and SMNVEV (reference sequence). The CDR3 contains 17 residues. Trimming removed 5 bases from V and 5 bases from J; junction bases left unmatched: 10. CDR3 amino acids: CASSPQTTSGGEDTQYF. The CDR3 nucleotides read TGTGCCAGCAGTCCGCAAACCACTAGCGGGGGGGAAGATACGCAGTATTTT.

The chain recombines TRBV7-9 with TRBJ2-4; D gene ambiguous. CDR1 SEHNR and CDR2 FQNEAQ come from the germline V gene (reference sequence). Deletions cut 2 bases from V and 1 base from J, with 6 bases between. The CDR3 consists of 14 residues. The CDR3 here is CASSLIQAKNIQYF. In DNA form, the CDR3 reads TGTGCCAGCAGCTTAATCCAGGCCAAAAACATTCAGTACTTC. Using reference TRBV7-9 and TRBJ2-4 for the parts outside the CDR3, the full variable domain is DTGVSQNPRHKITKRGQNVTFRCDPISEHNRLYWYRQTLGQGPEFLTYFQNEAQLEKSRLLSDRFSAERPKGSFSTLEIQRTEQGDSAMYLCASSLIQAKNIQYFGAGTRLSVL.

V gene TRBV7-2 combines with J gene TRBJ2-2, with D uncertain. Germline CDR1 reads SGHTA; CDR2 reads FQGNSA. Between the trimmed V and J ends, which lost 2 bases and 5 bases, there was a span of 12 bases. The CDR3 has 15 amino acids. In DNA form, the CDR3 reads TGTGCCAGCAGCTTACCCCACGTGCGGACCGGGGAGCTGTTTTTT. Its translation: CASSLPHVRTGELFF.

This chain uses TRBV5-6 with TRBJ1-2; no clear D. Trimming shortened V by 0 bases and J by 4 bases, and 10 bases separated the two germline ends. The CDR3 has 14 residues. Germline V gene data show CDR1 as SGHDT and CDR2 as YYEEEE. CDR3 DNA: TGTGCCAGCAGCTTGGGGGGTAGCGGCTATGGCTACACCTTC. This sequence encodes CASSLGGSGYGYTF.

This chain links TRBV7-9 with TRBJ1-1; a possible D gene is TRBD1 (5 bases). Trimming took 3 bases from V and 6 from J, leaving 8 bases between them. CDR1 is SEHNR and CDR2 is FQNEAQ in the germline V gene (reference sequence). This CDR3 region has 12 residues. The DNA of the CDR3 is TGTGCCAGCAGCTTTGGGGCCTCTGAAGCTTTCTTT. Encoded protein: CASSFGASEAFF.

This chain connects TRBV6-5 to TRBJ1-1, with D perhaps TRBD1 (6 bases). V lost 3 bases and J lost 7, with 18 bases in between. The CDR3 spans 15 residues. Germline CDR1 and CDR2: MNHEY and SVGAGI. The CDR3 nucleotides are TGTGCCAGCAGTTATGTGGAAGGACAGATTCATGAAGCTTTCTTT. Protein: CASSYVEGQIHEAFF.

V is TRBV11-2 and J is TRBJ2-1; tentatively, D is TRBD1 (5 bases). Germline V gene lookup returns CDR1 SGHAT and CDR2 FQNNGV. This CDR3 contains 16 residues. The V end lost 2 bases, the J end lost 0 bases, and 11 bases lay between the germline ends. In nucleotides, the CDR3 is TGTGCCAGCAGCTTAAACGGACATTACTCCTACAATGAGCAGTTCTTC. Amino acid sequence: CASSLNGHYSYNEQFF.

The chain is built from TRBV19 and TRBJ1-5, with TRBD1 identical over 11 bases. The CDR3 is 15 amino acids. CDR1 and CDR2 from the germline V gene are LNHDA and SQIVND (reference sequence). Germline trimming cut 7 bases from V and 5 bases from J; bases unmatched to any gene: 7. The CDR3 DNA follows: TGTGCCAGTACCACCGGACAGGGGGCCCATCAGCCCCAGCATTTT. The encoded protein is CASTTGQGAHQPQHF.

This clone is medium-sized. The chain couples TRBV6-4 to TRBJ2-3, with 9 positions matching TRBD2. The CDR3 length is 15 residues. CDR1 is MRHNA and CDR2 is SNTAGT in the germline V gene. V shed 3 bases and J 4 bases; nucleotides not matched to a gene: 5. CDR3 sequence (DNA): TGTGCCAGCAGTGATGGCGGGGGGGTTTCAGATACGCAGTATTTT. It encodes CASSDGGGVSDTQYF.

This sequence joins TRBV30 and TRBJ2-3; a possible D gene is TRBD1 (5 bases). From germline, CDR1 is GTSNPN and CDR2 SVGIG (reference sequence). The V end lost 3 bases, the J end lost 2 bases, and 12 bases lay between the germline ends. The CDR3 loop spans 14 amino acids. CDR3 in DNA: TGTGCCTGGAGATCCCTAGGACACACAGATACGCAGTATTTT. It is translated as CAWRSLGHTDTQYF.

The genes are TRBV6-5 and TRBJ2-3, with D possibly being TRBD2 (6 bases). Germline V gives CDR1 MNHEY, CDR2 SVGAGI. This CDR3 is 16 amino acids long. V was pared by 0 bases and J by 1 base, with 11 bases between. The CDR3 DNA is TGTGCCAGCAGTTACTCTGGGGGACTGGGCACAGATACGCAGTATTTT. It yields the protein CASSYSGGLGTDTQYF.

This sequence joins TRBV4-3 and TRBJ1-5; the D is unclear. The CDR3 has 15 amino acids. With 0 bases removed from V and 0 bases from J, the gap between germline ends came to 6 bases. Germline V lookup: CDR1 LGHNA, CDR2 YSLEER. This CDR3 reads CASSQDNNSNQPQHF. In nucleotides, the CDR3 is TGCGCCAGCAGCCAAGATAACAATAGCAATCAGCCCCAGCATTTT.

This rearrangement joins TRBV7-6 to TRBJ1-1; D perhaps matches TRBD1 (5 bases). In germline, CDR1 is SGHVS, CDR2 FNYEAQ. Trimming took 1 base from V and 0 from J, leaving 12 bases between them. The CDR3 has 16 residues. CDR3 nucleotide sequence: TGTGCCAGCAGCTTAGTAGACGGACACATGAACACTGAAGCTTTCTTT. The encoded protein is CASSLVDGHMNTEAFF.

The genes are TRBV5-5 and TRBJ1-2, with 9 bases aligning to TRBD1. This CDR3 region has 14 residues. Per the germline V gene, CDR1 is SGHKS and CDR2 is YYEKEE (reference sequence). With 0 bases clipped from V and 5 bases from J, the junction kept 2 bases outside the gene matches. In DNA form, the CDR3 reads TGTGCCAGCAGCTTGGGGACAGGGGCATATGGCTACACCTTC. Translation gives CASSLGTGAYGYTF.

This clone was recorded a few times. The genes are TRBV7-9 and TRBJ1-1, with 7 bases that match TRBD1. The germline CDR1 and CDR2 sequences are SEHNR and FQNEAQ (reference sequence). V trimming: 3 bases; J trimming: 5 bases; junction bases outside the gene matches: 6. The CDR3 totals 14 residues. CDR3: CASSLARTGTEAFF. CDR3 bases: TGTGCCAGCAGCTTGGCCCGGACAGGAACTGAAGCTTTCTTT.

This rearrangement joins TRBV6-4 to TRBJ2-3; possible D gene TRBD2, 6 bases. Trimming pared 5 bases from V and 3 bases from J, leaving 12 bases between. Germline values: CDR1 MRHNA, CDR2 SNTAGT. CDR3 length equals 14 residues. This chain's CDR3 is CASSYRDSTDTQYF. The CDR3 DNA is TGTGCCAGCAGTTATAGGGACTCAACAGATACGCAGTATTTT.